The 27 T cell receptor beta chains below all came from one sample that was sequenced in a study of spatial heterogeneity in lung cancer. MiXCR, applied by TCRdb to the 5' RACE reads, yields one record per CDR3 protein. This table has several hundred distinct CDR3 sequences, around 13% appearing once. The sample's time point: sample taken at primary tumor resection. The sequencing here drew on normal lung tissue next to the tumor, taken at surgery. These receptors originate from a male donor with early-stage non-small cell lung cancer.

This clonotype counts as large (0.1 to 1%). The gene calls are TRBV24-1 and TRBJ2-2; 8 nucleotides agree with TRBD1. The CDR3 extends over 15 amino acids. Germline loops: CDR1 KGHDR, CDR2 SFDVKD. Trimming removed 5 bases from V and 4 bases from J; junction bases left unmatched: 5. Here the CDR3 DNA reads TGTGCCACCAGTGGGCAGGGGGCCGGCACCGGGGAGCTGTTTTTT. The encoded protein is CATSGQGAGTGELFF.

This clonotype is judged large. V usage is TRBV6-2 or TRBV6-3 and J usage is TRBJ2-7, with D unresolved. Germline V gene sequence: CDR1 MNHEY, CDR2 SVGEGT. The CDR3 consists of 13 residues. Trimming took off 3 bases at V and 3 bases at J, with 9 bases between the two ends. In nucleotides, the CDR3 is TGTGCCAGCAGTTATGGAGCCGACTACGAGCAGTACTTC. Residues: CASSYGADYEQYF.

By sample fraction, this clonotype is large. This sequence joins TRBV11-3 and TRBJ2-1; D is unresolved. V gave up 5 bases and J gave up 5 bases, with 10 bases separating them. The germline V gene encodes CDR1 SGHNT and CDR2 YENEEA. CDR3 length: 13 residues. CDR3 amino acids: CASSRRPDNEQFF. In DNA, the CDR3 is TGTGCCAGCAGCAGAAGACCCGACAATGAGCAGTTCTTC.

This clonotype is medium-sized by share. The junction and the germline gene differ at one end; a read error may be behind it. The chain recombines TRBV7-7 with TRBJ2-2, with D possibly TRBD1 on 5 matching bases. The germline V gene has CDR1 SSHAT and CDR2 FNYEAQ (reference sequence). CDR3 length equals 14 residues. In nucleotides, the CDR3 is TGTGCTAGCAGCCCCGACAGGAACACCGGGGAGCTGTTTTTT. Protein: CASSPDRNTGELFF.

This chain links TRBV5-4 with TRBJ2-1, with D perhaps matching TRBD2 (6 bases). CDR1 SGHNT and CDR2 YYREEE come from the germline V gene (reference sequence). This CDR3 has 14 amino acids. Trimming took off 5 bases at V and 9 bases at J, with 18 bases between the two ends. The CDR3 DNA is TGTGCCAGCAGTTCGCGGGATTTTTCTCGTGAGCAGTTCTTC. Translated, it gives CASSSRDFSREQFF.

CDR3 in DNA: TGTGCCACCAGTGCGACAGGGGATAATTCACCCCTCCACTTT. Its translation is CATSATGDNSPLHF. The genes are TRBV24-1 and TRBJ1-6, with TRBD1 identical over 8 bases. The ends lost 5 bases at V and 5 bases at J; junction bases unmatched: 1. CDR1 is KGHDR and CDR2 is SFDVKD in the germline V gene. This CDR3 comprises 14 residues.

This clonotype was detected a few times. The CDR3 spells CASSMVGSANIQYF. CDR3 bases: TGTGCCAGTAGTATGGTGGGCAGTGCAAACATTCAGTACTTC. The V and J genes are TRBV19 and TRBJ2-4; no definite D call. Deletions cut 3 bases from V and 6 bases from J, with 12 bases between. The length of the CDR3 is 14 residues. Germline V gives CDR1 LNHDA, CDR2 SQIVND (reference sequence).

This clonotype is large by share. The chain recombines TRBV3-1 with TRBJ2-3; D is perhaps TRBD1 (5 bases). Deletions cut 1 base from V and 0 bases from J, with 17 bases between. Germline V gene lookup returns CDR1 LGHDT and CDR2 YNNKEL (reference sequence). The CDR3 has 18 amino acids. This chain's CDR3 is CASSQGPARARSTDTQYF. The CDR3 DNA reads as TGTGCCAGCAGCCAAGGGCCAGCCAGGGCAAGGAGCACAGATACGCAGTATTTT.

The rearrangement links TRBV11-1 to TRBJ2-7, with 9 positions matching TRBD2. This CDR3 is built from 15 residues. J was trimmed by 2 bases and V by 5 bases; bases with no gene match: 7. Germline V CDR1 and CDR2: SGHAT, FQDESV (reference sequence). The DNA of the CDR3 is TGTGCCAGCAGCCGAATGGCGGGAGGGACCTACGAGCAGTACTTC. Translated, it gives CASSRMAGGTYEQYF.

This clonotype is medium-sized by share. The chain has TRBV4-3 and TRBJ2-1; no firm D call. Germline CDR1 is LGHNA and CDR2 is YSLEER. The CDR3 contains 15 residues. The V end lost 0 bases, the J end lost 1 base, and 7 bases lay between the germline ends. The DNA of the CDR3 is TGCGCCAGCAGCCAAGATTCCGGATCCTACAATGAGCAGTTCTTC. Its translation: CASSQDSGSYNEQFF.

This clonotype is termed large (0.1 to 1%). An end of the junction differs from the germline gene, which may be a read error. The V and J genes are TRBV2 and TRBJ2-7; TRBD1 matches at 7 bases. CDR1 SNHLY and CDR2 FYNNEI come from the germline V gene. The CDR3 spans 15 residues. The CDR3 DNA sequence: TGTGCCAGCAGGAGGGGGCCAGCATCGGCCTACGAGAAGTACTTC. Protein: CASRRGPASAYEKYF.

This clonotype occurred many times. The rearrangement links TRBV6-6 to TRBJ2-3, with D possibly being TRBD1 (5 bases). This CDR3 spans 13 amino acids. Trimming pared 5 bases from V and 4 bases from J, leaving 10 bases between. Germline V CDR1 and CDR2: MNHNY, SVGAGI (reference sequence). For the CDR3, the DNA is TGTGCCAGCAGTACGAGCAGGGCAGATACGCAGTATTTT. Amino acid sequence: CASSTSRADTQYF.

V gene TRBV7-2 combines with J gene TRBJ2-7; 8 bases map to TRBD2. With 3 bases clipped from V and 3 bases from J, the junction kept 4 bases outside the gene matches. The CDR3 has 14 residues. Per the germline V gene, CDR1 is SGHTA and CDR2 is FQGNSA. This chain's CDR3 is CASSLGTSRYEQYF. The CDR3 DNA follows: TGTGCCAGCAGCTTGGGGACTAGTCGCTACGAGCAGTACTTC.

This rearrangement joins TRBV7-9 to TRBJ1-1; TRBD1 might be the D (5 bases). Trimming stripped 5 bases from V and 3 bases from J, with 13 bases between. CDR1 and CDR2 (germline): SEHNR, FQNEAQ (reference sequence). There are 14 residues in the CDR3. The DNA for the CDR3 is TGTGCCAGCAGCACGGGCCAAGGGGACACTGAAGCTTTCTTT. It yields the protein CASSTGQGDTEAFF.

By sample fraction, this clonotype is medium-sized. CDR3: CASSWGLAGGPTDTQYF. CDR3 DNA sequence: TGTGCCAGCAGCTGGGGGCTAGCGGGAGGGCCCACAGATACGCAGTATTTT. The chain joins TRBV11-3 to TRBJ2-3, with 12 bases that match TRBD2. The junction had 7 bases not matched to a gene; V was cut back by 4 bases and J by 2 bases. Germline V CDR1 and CDR2: SGHNT, YENEEA. The CDR3 totals 17 residues.

This clonotype is labeled as large (0.1 to 1%). The chain uses TRBV5-1 and TRBJ1-4, with 8 positions matching TRBD1. CDR1 SGHRS and CDR2 YFSETQ come from the germline V gene. There are 16 residues in the CDR3. The V segment lost 0 bases and the J segment 4 bases; nucleotides outside the gene matches: 5. CDR3 coding DNA: TGCGCCAGCAGCTTGGATGGGACAGGTGATAATGAAAAACTGTTTTTT. Translation: CASSLDGTGDNEKLFF. The entire variable domain, with the rest obtained from reference TRBV5-1 and TRBJ1-4, is as follows: KAGVTQTPRYLIKTRGQQVTLSCSPISGHRSVSWYQQTPGQGLQFLFEYFSETQRNKGNFPGRFSGRQFSNSRSEMNVSTLELGDSALYLCASSLDGTGDNEKLFFGSGTQLSVL.

This clonotype is labeled medium-sized. This may stem from a read error, because a much larger clone lies one nucleotide away. Here the CDR3 omits its conserved ending phenylalanine or tryptophan, so a read error is the likely source. The CDR3 nucleotides are TGCAGTGCTAGGGGACTGTCCGATCCGCAGTATTTG. This encodes CSARGLSDPQYL. The chain combines TRBV20-1 with TRBJ2-3; maybe TRBD2 (6 bases). The CDR3 consists of 12 residues. V gave up 3 bases and J gave up 10 bases, with 14 bases separating them. CDR1 is DFQATT, CDR2 SNEGSKA, per germline (reference sequence).

By proportion, this clonotype is medium-sized. Because the CDR3's place on the DNA is in doubt, the DNA is left out and the CDR3 is given as listed by TCRdb. The V call is TRBV5-1, the J call TRBJ2-2; the D call TRBD1 from the table was never checked on the DNA. Ends included, the CDR3 has 14 residues. In germline, CDR1 is SGHRS, CDR2 YFSETQ. The CDR3 protein is CASSFTGLHGSCFF.

Points on this clonotype: A junction boundary mismatches the germline segment, possibly from a read error. The chain combines TRBV7-9 with TRBJ2-7; maybe TRBD2 (6 bases). Germline V lookup: CDR1 SEHNR, CDR2 FQNEAQ (reference sequence). This CDR3 has 12 amino acids. The CDR3 reads CARSLTSSEQYF. CDR3 in DNA: TGTGCCAGAAGCTTGACTAGTTCCGAGCAGTACTTC.

By sample fraction, this clonotype is large (0.1 to 1%). The chain uses TRBV4-2 and TRBJ1-2; D is unclear. The CDR3 covers 15 residues. CDR1 is LGHNA, CDR2 YNFKEQ, per germline. V was clipped by 0 bases and J by 0 bases, with 8 bases between them. The CDR3 DNA is TGTGCCAGCAGCCAAGATTTCTACACTAACTATGGCTACACCTTC. Translated: CASSQDFYTNYGYTF.

The chain has TRBV7-9 and TRBJ2-1; no firm D call. This CDR3 is built from 12 residues. Germline V gene lookup returns CDR1 SEHNR and CDR2 FQNEAQ (reference sequence). Trimming cost V 5 bases and J 8 bases, with 10 bases left between them. The CDR3 region is CASSLSSDEQFF. CDR3 DNA: TGTGCCAGCAGCCTGAGTTCTGATGAGCAGTTCTTC.

A few counts support this clonotype. V gene TRBV20-1 combines with J gene TRBJ2-7; the match to TRBD2 covers 8 bases. Germline V gives CDR1 DFQATT, CDR2 SNEGSKA (reference sequence). Trimming at V came to 6 bases and at J to 7 bases, leaving 14 bases not matched to a gene. The CDR3 covers 14 residues. The chain's CDR3 is CSAVGTSDGMEQYF. For the CDR3, the DNA is TGCAGTGCCGTCGGGACTAGTGATGGTATGGAGCAGTACTTC.

In its sample, this clonotype ranks as large (0.1 to 1%). The V and J genes are TRBV19 and TRBJ2-1, with D maybe TRBD1 (5 bases). CDR3 length: 15 amino acids. Trimming took 6 bases from V and 4 from J, leaving 16 bases between them. Germline loops: CDR1 LNHDA, CDR2 SQIVND (reference sequence). The CDR3 reads CASSATANLYNEQFF. The CDR3 nucleotides are TGTGCCAGTAGCGCGACAGCGAACCTTTACAATGAGCAGTTCTTC.

Sample share makes this clonotype medium-sized (0.01 to 0.1%). The V and J genes are TRBV6-5 and TRBJ1-1; D call uncertain. This CDR3 spans 13 amino acids. V lost 0 bases, J lost 5 bases, and 7 bases lay in between. Germline V gene data show CDR1 as MNHEY and CDR2 as SVGAGI. The chain's CDR3 is CASSYSTGTEAFF. DNA of the CDR3: TGTGCCAGCAGTTACTCGACGGGTACTGAAGCTTTCTTT.

J is TRBJ2-3 and V is TRBV4-3; 9 nucleotides agree with TRBD2. The CDR3 spans 16 residues. Germline CDR1 reads LGHNA; CDR2 reads YSLEER. With V trimmed by 0 bases and J by 6 bases, 7 bases remained unmatched. The CDR3 DNA sequence: TGCGCCAGCAGCCAAGATATAGGTAGCGGGAGTGATACGCAGTATTTT. Its translation: CASSQDIGSGSDTQYF.

This clonotype was observed at least ten times. The chain carries TRBV3-1 and TRBJ1-3; D is unresolved. The CDR3 sequence is 13 residues long. CDR1 and CDR2 from the germline V gene are LGHDT and YNNKEL (reference sequence). V was pared by 0 bases and J by 3 bases, with 3 bases between. The CDR3 sequence is CASSQDDGNTIYF. CDR3 in DNA: TGTGCCAGCAGCCAAGACGATGGAAACACCATATATTTT.

Concerning this clonotype itself: A much larger clone differs from this one at a single base, so this may be a read error. The CDR3 loop reads CANSEHRGDTDTQYF. In DNA form, the CDR3 reads TGTGCCAACAGCGAACACAGGGGCGACACAGATACGCAGTATTTT. This chain joins TRBV7-6 and TRBJ2-3, with TRBD1 matching 7 bases. The CDR3 loop spans 15 amino acids. Germline V CDR1 and CDR2: SGHVS, FNYEAQ. Full variable domain (outside the CDR3, taken from reference TRBV7-6 and TRBJ2-3): GAGVSQSPRYKVTKRGQDVALRCDPISGHVSLYWYRQALGQGPEFLTYFNYEAQQDKSGLPNDRFSAERPEGSISTLTIQRTEQRDSAMYRCANSEHRGDTDTQYFGPGTRLTVL.